This T cell receptor (beta chain) was recovered during a study of T cell repertoires in cytomegalovirus infection. With regard to this clonotype: The antigen remains undetermined.

MiXCR was run by TCRdb on the reads, yielding one entry per CDR3 protein. The sample comprises about 830,000 distinct CDR3 sequences, 32% of which are singletons, and over 10% rests with the top ten. The germline CDR1 and CDR2 sequences are LGHNA and YNFKEQ. The junction had 5 bases not matched to a gene; V was cut back by 3 bases and J by 0 bases. The CDR3 loop spans 17 amino acids. Sequencing was performed on cultured CD8+ T cells from PBMCs, taken from culture after CMV antigen stimulation. J is TRBJ2-1 and V is TRBV4-2; 10 positions match TRBD2. The clonotype was recovered from a human donor in good health (CMV status not recorded). Some clones in this sample may be carry-over from other donors' samples. CDR3: CASSQPLAGASYNEQFF. DNA for the CDR3: TGTGCCAGCAGCCAGCCCCTAGCGGGGGCCTCCTACAATGAGCAGTTCTTC.